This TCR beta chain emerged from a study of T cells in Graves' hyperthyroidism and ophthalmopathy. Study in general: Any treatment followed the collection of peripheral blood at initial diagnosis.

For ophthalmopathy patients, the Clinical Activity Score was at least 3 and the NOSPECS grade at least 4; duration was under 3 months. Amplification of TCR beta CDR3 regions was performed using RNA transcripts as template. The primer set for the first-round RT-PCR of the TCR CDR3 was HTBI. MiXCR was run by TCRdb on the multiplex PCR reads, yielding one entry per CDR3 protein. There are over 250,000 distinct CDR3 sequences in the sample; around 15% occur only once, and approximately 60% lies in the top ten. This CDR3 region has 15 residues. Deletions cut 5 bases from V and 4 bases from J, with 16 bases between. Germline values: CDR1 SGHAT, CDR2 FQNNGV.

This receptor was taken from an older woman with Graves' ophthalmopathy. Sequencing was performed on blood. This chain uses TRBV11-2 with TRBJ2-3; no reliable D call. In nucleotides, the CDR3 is TGTGCCAGCAGCCCTTATATCGACGTGGCAGATACGCAGTATTTT. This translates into CASSPYIDVADTQYF.